A single sample gave rise to the 4 T cell receptor beta chains below, sequenced in a study of T cell repertoires in cytomegalovirus infection (dated by TCRdb to between 2018 and 2021). Instrument on record: Illumina HiSeq 1500. TCRdb reprocessing: public reads trimmed at Q25 with fastp, clones called with MiXCR, in-frame beta chains kept. Every distinct CDR3 protein forms one entry, paired with its most common genes and DNA. The sample includes some 200,000 distinct CDR3 sequences, with about 21% observed a single time. 2.5% to 3% of the sample lies in the top ten. Sequenced material: PBMCs. The receptors derive from a human donor in good health (CMV status not recorded). Some clones in this sample may be carry-over from other donors' samples.

This chain links TRBV15 with TRBJ1-2; D possibly corresponds to TRBD1 (5 bases). V lost 0 bases to trimming and J lost 2 bases, with 7 bases between them. The CDR3 has 14 amino acids. Germline V gene lookup returns CDR1 LNHNV and CDR2 YYDKDF (reference sequence). DNA for the CDR3: TGTGCCACCAGCAGAGATTCAGGGAACTATGGCTACACCTTC. Protein sequence: CATSRDSGNYGYTF.

This clonotype was picked up a small number of times. The CDR3 bases are TGTGCCAGCAGTTTCACGGTGGGGCAGGGGGCCTACGAGCAGTACTTC. Translating gives CASSFTVGQGAYEQYF. The V gene is TRBV28, the J gene TRBJ2-7; TRBD1 aligns across 7 bases. This CDR3 has 16 amino acids. V dropped 3 bases and J dropped 2; count of bases not matched to a gene: 10. Germline V gene data show CDR1 as MDHEN and CDR2 as SYDVKM.

At least ten counts were recorded for this clonotype. The chain employs TRBV11-2 and TRBJ2-5; D is unresolved. V was pared by 2 bases and J by 4 bases, with 11 bases between. The CDR3 is made up of 14 amino acids. The germline V gene has CDR1 SGHAT and CDR2 FQNNGV. The CDR3 DNA reads TGTGCCAGCAGCTTACTAGGGTGGGGAGAGACCCAGTACTTC. Its translation is CASSLLGWGETQYF.

The chain employs TRBV6-8 and TRBJ2-3; TRBD1 matches 7 bases. Trimming took 0 bases from V and 4 from J; bases not matched to a gene: 7. The length of the CDR3 is 16 residues. Germline-derived CDR1 and CDR2 are MNHGY and SAAAGT. This chain's CDR3 is CASSYSAGGMADTQYF. The CDR3 DNA sequence: TGTGCCAGCAGTTACTCCGCAGGGGGTATGGCAGATACGCAGTATTTT.